This T cell receptor (beta chain) emerged from a study of blood T cell repertoires in COVID-19. Clones were read by immunoSEQ multiplex PCR, and TCRdb kept only the in-frame ones, dropping some. The sample holds approximately 300,000 clones, more than 70% seen once. Germline loops: CDR1 MNHNS, CDR2 SASEGT. CDR3 length: 14 residues. V dropped 2 bases and J dropped 8 bases, with 15 bases sitting between them. The chain employs TRBV6-1 and TRBJ1-1; D gene unclear. The TCR was taken from a woman in her 30s who had recovered from COVID-19. The sequencing input was PBMCs or T cells enriched from blood (not recorded which). This CDR3 reads CASSEFTAVREAFF. The CDR3, as DNA: TGTGCCAGCAGTGAATTTACCGCGGTCAGAGAAGCTTTCTTT.